This T cell receptor (beta chain) was recovered during a study of Graves' ophthalmopathy and Graves' hyperthyroidism. The ends lost 5 bases at V and 2 bases at J; junction bases unmatched: 5. Germline V CDR1 and CDR2: MNHEY, SVGEGT. CDR3 length: 15 residues. This clonotype has more than one count but fewer than ten. RNA served as the template for amplifying TCR beta CDR3 regions. RT-PCR was first run with HTBI primers, then multiplex PCR in a second round. A single record per CDR3 protein comes from TCRdb applying MiXCR to the multiplex PCR reads. The data hold around 600,000 distinct CDR3 sequences, with roughly 39% observed a single time.

This receptor was obtained from an adult man with Graves' ophthalmopathy. The genes are TRBV6-2 or TRBV6-3 and TRBJ2-5, with 10 bases fitting TRBD1. Input material: peripheral blood. The CDR3: CASSKGQGRQETQYF. Written as DNA, the CDR3 is TGTGCCAGCAGTAAGGGACAGGGGAGACAAGAGACCCAGTACTTC.